This is a list of T cell receptor beta chains from one sample in a study of beta chain features in type 1 diabetes. TCRdb's table, derived via immunoSEQ multiplex PCR, lists solely in-frame clones and lacks some. The top ten hold about 0.065% of the sample, which has under 500,000 clones, approximately 30% seen once. The sample taken for sequencing was naive CD4+ T cells from blood. These receptors were collected from a man between 18 and 35 years old in good health. The conserved cysteine and the conserved F or W are not part of the CDR3 here.

J gene	V gene	CDR3 protein
TRBJ2-7	TRBV10-1	ASSGLRDSGEQY
TRBJ2-3	TRBV4-2	ASSQVAANADTQY
TRBJ2-7	TRBV19	ASSTRTTSSYEQY
TRBJ2-5	TRBV7-9	ASSRRTVSETQY
TRBJ2-7	TRBV9	ASSPGGGRAGYEQY
TRBJ2-7	TRBV7-9	ASSFHSYEQY
TRBJ2-1	TRBV29-1	SVDQRGSYNEQF
TRBJ2-1	TRBV27	ASRRLADEQF
TRBJ2-1	TRBV29-1	SLKGISYNEQF
TRBJ2-7	TRBV6-5	ASSYKGGRTYEQY
TRBJ2-3	TRBV4-2	ASSQVADTQY
TRBJ2-6	TRBV14	ASSLPRTGPGANVLT
TRBJ2-3	TRBV7-9	ASSLVLRQSGTDTQY
TRBJ2-1	TRBV7-2	ASSLETSLAEQF
TRBJ2-3	TRBV29-1	SVAQGTDTQY
TRBJ2-1	TRBV5-1	ASSFSSGTNEQF
TRBJ2-5	TRBV5-4	ASSRGTGQETQY
TRBJ2-1	TRBV5-1	ASSPGGEQF
TRBJ2-4	TRBV7-6	ASSSQAGVGRNIQY
TRBJ1-2	TRBV9	ASSVAPLYGYT
TRBJ2-1	TRBV28	ASRQSPGQGEYNEQF
TRBJ2-6	TRBV10-3	AIRPSDRASGANVLT
TRBJ1-4	TRBV25-1	ASSVTGVREKLF
TRBJ2-7	TRBV4-3	ASSQGGIRRQGDEQY
TRBJ2-5	TRBV7-7	ASSLSPAETQY
TRBJ1-2	TRBV21-1	ASSNAVYGYT
TRBJ2-7	TRBV5-1	ASSLGSGNNEQY
TRBJ2-5	TRBV6-5	ASGRTVYQETQY
TRBJ2-7	TRBV7-2	ASSRRSSYEQY
TRBJ2-4	TRBV5-1	ASSLGNSLAKNIQY
TRBJ2-2	TRBV7-7	ASRPTGVGELF
TRBJ2-1	TRBV4-1	ASSQRAGGIYNEQF
TRBJ2-3	TRBV7-8	ASSLFRTSGSTDTQY
TRBJ2-7	TRBV29-1	SVEGDAGYEQY
TRBJ2-5	TRBV7-9	ASSLLTRETQY
TRBJ1-5	TRBV6-6	ATDPIGGQGNQPQH
TRBJ2-3	TRBV5-1	ASSPASPDTQY
TRBJ2-7	TRBV7-9	ASTHGQGTNEQY
TRBJ2-2	TRBV5-1	ASSWGLAGAGELF
TRBJ2-3	TRBV4-1	ASSQDSAGGTDTQY
TRBJ2-5	TRBV7-6	ASSLGLAGSQETQY
TRBJ2-5	TRBV25-1	ASSESWGTLGETQY
TRBJ2-3	TRBV7-2	ASSSTGTSADTQY
TRBJ2-1	TRBV9	ASSVETSGLYNEQF
TRBJ1-2	TRBV7-2	ASSLVRTGDYGYT
TRBJ2-5	TRBV10-3	AIGAVQETQY
TRBJ2-7	TRBV29-1	SGRGVTGDEQY
TRBJ2-1	TRBV30	AWSESPRKF
TRBJ2-1	TRBV29-1	SGWDNEQF
TRBJ2-3	TRBV10-3	AISDQRTSDDTDTQY
TRBJ1-2	TRBV30	AWSEDRGGGYGYT
TRBJ2-7	TRBV15	ATSFGGSYEQY
TRBJ2-5	TRBV6-4	ASSDSNLPIQETQY
TRBJ2-7	TRBV7-2	ASSPRLAGASYEQY
TRBJ1-5	TRBV30	AWSVTRGNQPQH
TRBJ2-5	TRBV3-1/TRBV3-2	ASGETQY
TRBJ2-3	TRBV2	ASGEGSSTQY
TRBJ2-5	TRBV5-4	ASSLGSNLEETQY
TRBJ2-4	TRBV25-1	ASSDPTRSNIQY
TRBJ2-7	TRBV28	ASSLNEAGSSYEQY